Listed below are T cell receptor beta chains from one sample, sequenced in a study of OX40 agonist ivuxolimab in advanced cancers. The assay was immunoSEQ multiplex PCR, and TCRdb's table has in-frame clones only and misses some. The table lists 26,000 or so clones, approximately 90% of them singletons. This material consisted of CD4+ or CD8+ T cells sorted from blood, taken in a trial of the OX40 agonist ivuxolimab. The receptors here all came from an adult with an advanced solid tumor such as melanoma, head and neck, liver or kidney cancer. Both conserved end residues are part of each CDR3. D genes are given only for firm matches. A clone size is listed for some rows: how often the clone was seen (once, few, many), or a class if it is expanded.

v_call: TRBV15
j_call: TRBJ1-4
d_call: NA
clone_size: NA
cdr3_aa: CATSGAEKLFF
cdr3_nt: TGTGCCACCAGCGGCGCAGAGAAACTGTTTTTT

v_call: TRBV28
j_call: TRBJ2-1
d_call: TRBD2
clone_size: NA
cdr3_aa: CASSYLLAATYNEQFF
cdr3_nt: TGTGCCAGCAGCTACTTACTAGCGGCTACCTACAATGAGCAGTTCTTC

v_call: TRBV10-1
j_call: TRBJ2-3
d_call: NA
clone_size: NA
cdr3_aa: CASSDTTDTQYF
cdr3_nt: TGCGCCAGCAGTGATACGACCGATACGCAGTATTTT

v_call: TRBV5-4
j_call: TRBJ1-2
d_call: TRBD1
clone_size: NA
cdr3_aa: CASSLKGAPYGYTF
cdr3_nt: TGTGCCAGCAGCCTAAAGGGGGCGCCCTATGGCTACACCTTC

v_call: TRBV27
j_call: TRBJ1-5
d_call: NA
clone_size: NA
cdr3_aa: CASSLGGSQPQHF
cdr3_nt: TGTGCCAGCAGTTTAGGGGGAAGTCAGCCCCAGCATTTT

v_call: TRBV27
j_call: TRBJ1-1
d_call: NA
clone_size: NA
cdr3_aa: CASSLVQGSVEAFF
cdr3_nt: TGTGCCAGCAGTTTAGTTCAGGGGTCGGTTGAAGCTTTCTTT

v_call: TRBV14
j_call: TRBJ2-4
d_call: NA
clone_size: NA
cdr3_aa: CASSPEPGALAKNIQYF
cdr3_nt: TGTGCCAGCAGTCCCGAACCGGGGGCCCTAGCCAAAAACATTCAGTACTTC

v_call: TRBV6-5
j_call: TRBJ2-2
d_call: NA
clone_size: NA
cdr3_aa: CASTNTGELFF
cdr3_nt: TGTGCCAGCACCAACACCGGGGAGCTGTTTTTT

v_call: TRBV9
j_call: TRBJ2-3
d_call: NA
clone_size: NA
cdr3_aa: CASSSRTRGDRDTQYF
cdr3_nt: TGTGCCAGCAGCTCCCGGACCCGAGGGGACCGCGATACGCAGTATTTT

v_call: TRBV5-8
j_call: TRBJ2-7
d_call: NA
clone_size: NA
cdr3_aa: CASSPPSYEQYF
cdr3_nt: TGTGCCAGCAGTCCCCCTAGCTACGAGCAGTACTTC

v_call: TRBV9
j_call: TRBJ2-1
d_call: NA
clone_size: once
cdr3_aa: CASSETGTGRAVNEQFF
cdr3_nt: TGTGCCAGCAGCGAGACAGGGACCGGGAGGGCTGTCAATGAGCAGTTCTTC

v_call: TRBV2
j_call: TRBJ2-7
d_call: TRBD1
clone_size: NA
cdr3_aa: CAIRGGQGSLYEQYF
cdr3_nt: TGTGCCATCCGCGGAGGACAGGGGAGCCTCTACGAGCAGTACTTC

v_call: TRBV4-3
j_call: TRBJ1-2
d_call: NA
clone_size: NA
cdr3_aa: CASSQEVGGHYGYTF
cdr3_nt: TGCGCCAGCAGCCAAGAGGTTGGGGGACACTATGGCTACACCTTC

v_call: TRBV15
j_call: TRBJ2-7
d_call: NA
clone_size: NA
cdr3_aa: CATSEGLSYEQYF
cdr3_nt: TGTGCCACTTCTGAGGGACTCTCCTACGAGCAGTACTTC

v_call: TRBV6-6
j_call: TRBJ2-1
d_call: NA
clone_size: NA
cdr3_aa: CASSYGPSGEQFF
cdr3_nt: TGTGCCAGCAGTTACGGGCCCTCGGGTGAGCAGTTCTTC

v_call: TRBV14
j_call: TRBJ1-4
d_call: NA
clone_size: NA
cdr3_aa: CASSLGPPGEKLFF
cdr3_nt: TGTGCCAGCAGCCTTGGTCCCCCAGGTGAAAAACTGTTTTTT

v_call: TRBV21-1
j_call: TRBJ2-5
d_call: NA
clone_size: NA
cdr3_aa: CASTEVPTAGNETQYF
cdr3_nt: TGTGCCAGCACCGAGGTACCGACGGCAGGGAATGAGACCCAGTACTTC

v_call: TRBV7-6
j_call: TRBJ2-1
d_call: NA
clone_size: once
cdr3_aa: CASSLGDPSEQFF
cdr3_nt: TGTGCCAGCAGCTTAGGGGACCCCTCTGAGCAGTTCTTC

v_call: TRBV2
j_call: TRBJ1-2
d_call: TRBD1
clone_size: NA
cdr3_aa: CASSLSTGTAYGYTF
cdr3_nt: TGTGCCAGCAGCCTAAGCACAGGGACAGCCTATGGCTACACCTTC

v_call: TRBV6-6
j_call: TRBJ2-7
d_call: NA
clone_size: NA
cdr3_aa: CASSQLQYEQYF
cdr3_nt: TGTGCCAGCAGTCAACTCCAGTACGAGCAGTACTTC

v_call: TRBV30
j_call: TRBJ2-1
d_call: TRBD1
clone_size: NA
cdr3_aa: CAWRQGSYNEQFF
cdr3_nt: TGTGCCTGGCGACAGGGCTCCTACAATGAGCAGTTCTTC

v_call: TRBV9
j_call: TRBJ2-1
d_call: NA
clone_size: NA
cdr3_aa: CASSPVGDNEQFF
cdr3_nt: TGTGCCAGCAGTCCTGTGGGAGACAATGAGCAGTTCTTC

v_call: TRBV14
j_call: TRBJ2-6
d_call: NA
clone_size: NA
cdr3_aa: CASSPGQPLSGANVLTF
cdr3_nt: TGTGCCAGCAGCCCCGGACAGCCCCTCTCTGGGGCCAACGTCCTGACTTTC

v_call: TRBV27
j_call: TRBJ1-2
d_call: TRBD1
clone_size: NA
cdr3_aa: CASSSGTGLNYGYTF
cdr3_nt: TGTGCCAGCAGTTCCGGGACAGGCCTTAACTATGGCTACACCTTC

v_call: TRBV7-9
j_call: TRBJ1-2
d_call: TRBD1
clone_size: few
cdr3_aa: CASSLRGPKPNYGYTF
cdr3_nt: TGTGCCAGCAGCTTAAGGGGGCCCAAGCCTAACTATGGCTACACCTTC